The source of this TCR beta chain is a study of regulatory T cells in long-lasting Graves disease. Germline CDR1 SGHTA, CDR2 FQGTGA. The CDR3 consists of 19 residues. V shed 0 bases and J 2 bases; nucleotides not matched to a gene: 10. Building the TCR beta libraries relied on iRepertoire HTBI primers, and CDR3 regions underwent Arm-PCR. TCRdb reprocessed the multiplex PCR reads via MiXCR and lists one record per CDR3 protein. The sample contains more than 300,000 distinct CDR3 sequences, around 15% of which appear only once. This clonotype is a singleton in its sample. The sample's time point: newly diagnosed GD, antithyroid drugs for less than 3 months. Preparation of the TCR library used RNA extracted from PBMCs.

The TCR comes from a female donor with Graves disease. J is TRBJ2-5 and V is TRBV7-3; TRBD2 matches at 12 bases. The specimen was peripheral blood mononuclear cells (PBMCs), collected at new diagnosis, from a patient treated with antithyroid drugs. CDR3 sequence reads: CASSLTPRLAGVEQETQYF. In DNA, the CDR3 is TGTGCCAGCAGCTTAACTCCGAGACTAGCGGGGGTAGAACAAGAGACCCAGTACTTC.